This is a list of T cell receptor beta chains from one sample in a study of CD8 T cells in ankylosing spondylitis. TCRdb redid the calling of the 5' RACE reads with MiXCR, one entry per CDR3 protein. Counted here are over 600,000 distinct CDR3 sequences, around 19% occurring once; the ten biggest clones make up 15% to 20%. Sequencing was done on a sample of blood, either unsorted or a sorted T cell fraction (not recorded which). The receptors come from a male donor with ankylosing spondylitis. CDR3s include the opening cysteine and the closing phenylalanine or tryptophan. Fields, in order: V gene, J gene, D gene, clone size, CDR3 DNA, CDR3 protein. D genes are given only for firm matches. Only some rows state a clone size, as once, few, many or a class for expanded clones.

V gene: TRBV4-2; J gene: TRBJ2-6; D gene: .; clone size: few; CDR3 DNA: TGTGCCAGCAGCCAAGATAACGGCCAGTCTGGGGCCAACGTCCTGACTTTC; CDR3 protein: CASSQDNGQSGANVLTF
V gene: TRBV29-1; J gene: TRBJ1-2; D gene: .; clone size: .; CDR3 DNA: TGCAGCGTTGACGACCGCTACTATGGCTACACCTTC; CDR3 protein: CSVDDRYYGYTF
V gene: TRBV27; J gene: TRBJ2-7; D gene: TRBD2; clone size: .; CDR3 DNA: TGTGCCAGCAGACTCATAGCGGGAGGCTACGAGCAGTACTTC; CDR3 protein: CASRLIAGGYEQYF
V gene: TRBV9; J gene: TRBJ2-5; D gene: .; clone size: few; CDR3 DNA: TGTGCCAGCAGCGTAGCAAGCGAGGGAAGCGTGACCCAGTACTTC; CDR3 protein: CASSVASEGSVTQYF
V gene: TRBV6-2/TRBV6-3; J gene: TRBJ2-1; D gene: .; clone size: .; CDR3 DNA: TGTGCCAGCAGTTACGCGGACGCAGCTCGCAATGAGCAGTTCTTC; CDR3 protein: CASSYADAARNEQFF
V gene: TRBV28; J gene: TRBJ2-7; D gene: .; clone size: .; CDR3 DNA: TGTGCCAGCAGTTCGTTGGGACATATCTACGAGCAGTACTTC; CDR3 protein: CASSSLGHIYEQYF
V gene: TRBV30; J gene: TRBJ2-7; D gene: .; clone size: .; CDR3 DNA: TGTGCCTGGACCGCAGGGACAAACGAGCAGTACTTC; CDR3 protein: CAWTAGTNEQYF
V gene: TRBV6-1; J gene: TRBJ2-6; D gene: .; clone size: few; CDR3 DNA: TGTGCCAGCAGCCCCGATTTCATCGGGGCCAACGTCCTGACTTTC; CDR3 protein: CASSPDFIGANVLTF
V gene: TRBV27; J gene: TRBJ2-2; D gene: TRBD2; clone size: .; CDR3 DNA: TGTGCCAGCAGTTCCGGGACTAGCGGGGGGGAGGAGCTGTTTTTT; CDR3 protein: CASSSGTSGGEELFF
V gene: TRBV3-1; J gene: TRBJ2-1; D gene: .; clone size: .; CDR3 DNA: TGTGCCAGCAGCCAAGTTTGGCTAGCCGCCCCCTCCTACAATGAGCAGTTCTTC; CDR3 protein: CASSQVWLAAPSYNEQFF
V gene: TRBV20-1; J gene: TRBJ2-1; D gene: TRBD2; clone size: once; CDR3 DNA: TGCAGTGCTATCGACACCCGGACTAGCGGCAATGAGCAGTTCTTC; CDR3 protein: CSAIDTRTSGNEQFF
V gene: TRBV20-1; J gene: TRBJ2-2; D gene: .; clone size: .; CDR3 DNA: TGCAGTGCTAGAGTACCCGGGAGAAGTCACGGGGAGCTGTTTTTT; CDR3 protein: CSARVPGRSHGELFF
V gene: TRBV4-3; J gene: TRBJ2-1; D gene: TRBD2; clone size: many; CDR3 DNA: TGCGCCAGCAGCCAAGATCTAGGCAGGGGATGGGCTAGCGGGAGAAATGAGCAGTTCTTC; CDR3 protein: CASSQDLGRGWASGRNEQFF
V gene: TRBV28; J gene: TRBJ2-1; D gene: .; clone size: .; CDR3 DNA: TGTGCCAGCAGTTTGGAGACCTCCAGCTCCTACAATGAGCAGTTCTTC; CDR3 protein: CASSLETSSSYNEQFF
V gene: TRBV25-1; J gene: TRBJ2-7; D gene: TRBD2; clone size: few; CDR3 DNA: TGTGCCAGCTCCCGGGGGGGGGGCAGAAGCGAGCAGTACTTC; CDR3 protein: CASSRGGGRSEQYF
V gene: TRBV6-1; J gene: TRBJ2-7; D gene: .; clone size: .; CDR3 DNA: TGTGCCTCCAGCGGTCCAGGACCTCCCTACGAGCAGTACTTC; CDR3 protein: CASSGPGPPYEQYF
V gene: TRBV5-1; J gene: TRBJ2-3; D gene: .; clone size: many; CDR3 DNA: TGCGCCAGCAGCTGGACTGGACGCACAGATACGCAGTATTTT; CDR3 protein: CASSWTGRTDTQYF
V gene: TRBV6-1; J gene: TRBJ1-1; D gene: TRBD1; clone size: .; CDR3 DNA: TGTGCCAGCAGCCAGAGACAGGGCATAGGGGACACTGAAGCTTTCTTT; CDR3 protein: CASSQRQGIGDTEAFF
V gene: TRBV7-6; J gene: TRBJ1-2; D gene: .; clone size: .; CDR3 DNA: TGTGCCAGCAGCTTAGAGAGGGGGTCATTTCAGGGCTACACCTTC; CDR3 protein: CASSLERGSFQGYTF
V gene: TRBV20-1; J gene: TRBJ2-7; D gene: TRBD2; clone size: few; CDR3 DNA: TGCAGTGTTCGACTAGCGGGGCTCTACGAGCAGTACTTC; CDR3 protein: CSVRLAGLYEQYF
V gene: TRBV12-3/TRBV12-4; J gene: TRBJ2-7; D gene: TRBD2; clone size: few; CDR3 DNA: TGTGCCAGCGGAATCAGGGAGGGCGGACACTACGAGCAGTACTTC; CDR3 protein: CASGIREGGHYEQYF
V gene: TRBV11-2; J gene: TRBJ1-1; D gene: TRBD1; clone size: .; CDR3 DNA: TGTGCCAGCAGCGAAAGACAGGGCTGGGGTGTCAGCACTGAAGCTTTCTTT; CDR3 protein: CASSERQGWGVSTEAFF
V gene: TRBV4-1; J gene: TRBJ2-1; D gene: TRBD2; clone size: many; CDR3 DNA: TGCGCCAGCAGCCAAGTCCTAGCGGCATACAATGAGCAGTTCTTC; CDR3 protein: CASSQVLAAYNEQFF
V gene: TRBV7-6; J gene: TRBJ1-1; D gene: TRBD1; clone size: few; CDR3 DNA: TGTGCCAGCAGCTCCGAACTCGGACAGGGTATTTTGAACACTGAAGCTTTCTTT; CDR3 protein: CASSSELGQGILNTEAFF
V gene: TRBV24-1; J gene: TRBJ2-3; D gene: .; clone size: .; CDR3 DNA: TGTGCCACCAGTGATCCGAGGGATACGCAGTATTTT; CDR3 protein: CATSDPRDTQYF
V gene: TRBV27; J gene: TRBJ2-7; D gene: .; clone size: .; CDR3 DNA: TGTGCCAGCAGTTTCACCAGGGGACTGTACGAGCAGTACTTC; CDR3 protein: CASSFTRGLYEQYF
V gene: TRBV2; J gene: TRBJ2-1; D gene: .; clone size: many; CDR3 DNA: TGTGCCAGCAGTGAACGACAGGGAGGTGAGCAGTTCTTC; CDR3 protein: CASSERQGGEQFF
V gene: TRBV6-2/TRBV6-3; J gene: TRBJ2-4; D gene: .; clone size: few; CDR3 DNA: TGTGCCAGCAGTACAGGATTAGCCAAAAACATTCAGTACTTC; CDR3 protein: CASSTGLAKNIQYF
V gene: TRBV19; J gene: TRBJ2-3; D gene: .; clone size: once; CDR3 DNA: TGTGCCAGTAGTATTTCTCATTTCCGACGGATCCCAGTCGATACGCAGTATTTT; CDR3 protein: CASSISHFRRIPVDTQYF
V gene: TRBV29-1; J gene: TRBJ1-1; D gene: .; clone size: many; CDR3 DNA: TGCAGCGTCCGGAGCACTCTGAACACTGAAGCTTTCTTT; CDR3 protein: CSVRSTLNTEAFF
V gene: TRBV7-9; J gene: TRBJ1-3; D gene: .; clone size: few; CDR3 DNA: TGTGCCAGCAGCACCCTGGCCGGAAACACCATATATTTT; CDR3 protein: CASSTLAGNTIYF
V gene: TRBV12-3/TRBV12-4; J gene: TRBJ2-6; D gene: .; clone size: many; CDR3 DNA: TGTGCCAGCAGACAGGACATGGGGACATCTGGGGCCAACGTCCTGACTTTC; CDR3 protein: CASRQDMGTSGANVLTF
V gene: TRBV20-1; J gene: TRBJ2-7; D gene: TRBD1; clone size: few; CDR3 DNA: TGCAGTGCTAGAGCCGACAGGGGCGTCTACGAGCAGTACTTC; CDR3 protein: CSARADRGVYEQYF
V gene: TRBV12-3/TRBV12-4; J gene: TRBJ2-2; D gene: .; clone size: .; CDR3 DNA: TGTGCCAGCAGTTACTCGGTCGGGGAGCTGTTTTTT; CDR3 protein: CASSYSVGELFF
V gene: TRBV20-1; J gene: TRBJ2-6; D gene: TRBD1; clone size: few; CDR3 DNA: TGCAGTGCTGACAGGGTTGGGGCCAACGTCCTGACTTTC; CDR3 protein: CSADRVGANVLTF
V gene: TRBV29-1; J gene: TRBJ1-2; D gene: .; clone size: few; CDR3 DNA: TGCAGCGTTTGGGTGGGGGGCAACTATGGCTACACCTTC; CDR3 protein: CSVWVGGNYGYTF
V gene: TRBV5-1; J gene: TRBJ2-3; D gene: .; clone size: many; CDR3 DNA: TGCGCCAGCAGCTTGGACGCAGATACGCAGTATTTT; CDR3 protein: CASSLDADTQYF
V gene: TRBV4-1; J gene: TRBJ1-2; D gene: TRBD1; clone size: .; CDR3 DNA: TGCGCCAGCAGCCAAGATGGAGGACAGGGCTACTACACCTTC; CDR3 protein: CASSQDGGQGYYTF
V gene: TRBV3-1; J gene: TRBJ2-7; D gene: .; clone size: few; CDR3 DNA: TGTGCCAGCAGCCAAGATAAGACCCCCTTGAACGAGCAGTACTTC; CDR3 protein: CASSQDKTPLNEQYF
V gene: TRBV19; J gene: TRBJ1-2; D gene: TRBD1; clone size: .; CDR3 DNA: TGTGCCAGTAGTACCGAGACGGGACAGGGGTATGGCTACACCTTC; CDR3 protein: CASSTETGQGYGYTF
V gene: TRBV29-1; J gene: TRBJ1-2; D gene: .; clone size: few; CDR3 DNA: TGCAGCGTTGAAAGCGTTCAGAACTATGGCTACACCTTC; CDR3 protein: CSVESVQNYGYTF
V gene: TRBV30; J gene: TRBJ2-7; D gene: TRBD1; clone size: .; CDR3 DNA: TGTGCCTGGCATACCGGGACAGGCTCCTACGAGCAGTACTTC; CDR3 protein: CAWHTGTGSYEQYF
V gene: TRBV18; J gene: TRBJ2-7; D gene: .; clone size: few; CDR3 DNA: TGTGCCAGCTCACCACCGAGCAGGTTCGAGCAGTACTTC; CDR3 protein: CASSPPSRFEQYF
V gene: TRBV12-3/TRBV12-4; J gene: TRBJ2-7; D gene: TRBD2; clone size: few; CDR3 DNA: TGTGCCAGCAGTAGGGGACTAGCGGTCTCCTACGAGCAGTACTTC; CDR3 protein: CASSRGLAVSYEQYF
V gene: TRBV5-1; J gene: TRBJ1-4; D gene: TRBD1; clone size: .; CDR3 DNA: TGCGCCAGCAGCTTGAGGCCCGGGACAGGGAGTGAAAAACTGTTTTTT; CDR3 protein: CASSLRPGTGSEKLFF
V gene: TRBV4-1; J gene: TRBJ2-7; D gene: TRBD1; clone size: .; CDR3 DNA: TGCGCCAGCAGCCAACAAGACAGGGAAGAGCAGTACTTC; CDR3 protein: CASSQQDREEQYF
V gene: TRBV10-3; J gene: TRBJ1-1; D gene: .; clone size: few; CDR3 DNA: TGTGCCATAGGGACCGACGGCACTGAAGCTTTCTTT; CDR3 protein: CAIGTDGTEAFF
V gene: TRBV10-3; J gene: TRBJ2-1; D gene: TRBD2; clone size: few; CDR3 DNA: TGTGCCATCAGTGAGTCGTCTTCCACTAGCGGCGATGAGCAGTTCTTC; CDR3 protein: CAISESSSTSGDEQFF
V gene: TRBV5-6; J gene: TRBJ1-1; D gene: .; clone size: .; CDR3 DNA: TGTGCCAGCAGCTTCATAGATAAGAACACTGAAGCTTTCTTT; CDR3 protein: CASSFIDKNTEAFF